In its sample, the clone carrying this T cell receptor (beta chain) was seen once. The antigen is unknown. Libraries were prepared by immunoSEQ multiplex PCR; TCRdb keeps only in-frame clonotypes and omits some of them. The repertoire has around 80,000 clones, around 91% of them found once; the top ten carry around 24%. The data originate from a study of brain T cells in children with intractable seizures. The CDR3 spans 14 residues. The J segment lost 4 bases and the V segment lost 5 bases, leaving 7 bases of the junction unmatched. Per the germline V gene, CDR1 is SGHDN and CDR2 is FVKESK. The study, taken as a whole, reports: HCMV serostatus was not known, and viral specificity came from CDR3 similarity only.

This specimen was peripheral blood, taken at surgery. The chain employs TRBV14 and TRBJ2-7; 8 bases are a match to TRBD2. The receptor comes from a girl aged 2 to 10 with Rasmussen encephalitis and intractable seizures. DNA of the CDR3: TGTGCCAGCAGCGCAACTAGCGGTTTGTACGAGCAGTACTTC. Its protein product is CASSATSGLYEQYF. The full variable domain, its missing parts supplied by reference TRBV14 and TRBJ2-7, is EAGVTQFPSHSVIEKGQTVTLRCDPISGHDNLYWYRRVMGKEIKFLLHFVKESKQDESGMPNNRFLAERTGGTYSTLKVQPAELEDSGVYFCASSATSGLYEQYFGPGTRLTVT.